This TCR beta chain was identified in a study of cytomegalovirus exposure and HLA in healthy donors. Findings and caveats of the study: In a later analysis, a missense DCLRE1C variant was linked to TCR beta V- and J-gene trimming.

60 Vbeta and 13 Jbeta primers were used in PCR. TCRdb keeps only in-frame clones here, not all; method: immunoSEQ multiplex PCR. The sample yields more than 200,000 clones, 82% seen once. Germline CDR1 reads SGHTS; CDR2 reads YDEGEE. This CDR3 is 15 amino acids long. In this sample, this clone turned up once. Its antigen is undetermined. The junction does not match germline at one end; this may be a read error. The chain joins TRBV5-8 to TRBJ1-1; D is undetermined. The sequence derives from a man aged 40-49 years in good health and CMV-seropositive. What was sequenced was PBMCs. The CDR3 reads CASSLVVRMNTEAFF. The CDR3 DNA reads TGTGCCAGCAGTTTGGTTGTGCGGATGAACACTGAAGCTTTCTTT. Supplemented by reference TRBV5-8 and TRBJ1-1, the full variable domain reads EAGVTQSPTHLIKTRGQQATLRCSPISGHTSVYWYQQALGLGLQFLLWYDEGEERNRGNFPPRFSGRQFPNYSSELNVNALELEDSALYLCASSLVVRMNTEAFFGQGTRLTVV.